This TCR beta chain emerged from a study of OX40 agonist ivuxolimab in advanced cancers. With respect to the entire study: Ivuxolimab, which targeted the costimulatory receptor OX40 (CD134), was an agonistic, fully human IgG2 monoclonal antibody. Intravenous ivuxolimab was administered to patients every 2 weeks at six dose levels: 0.01, 0.1, 0.3, 1.5, 3 and 10 mg/kg. Among the roughly 50 dose-escalation patients, about 20 had hepatocellular carcinoma, 15 melanoma, 9 renal cell carcinoma and 9 head and neck cancer. A male proportion of about 79% and a mean age of approximately 61 years, ranging from roughly 23 to 85, were recorded for the dose-escalation cohort. Patients were allowed to have had prior anti-PD-1, anti-PD-L1 or anti-CTLA-4 therapy, and approximately 40% of the dose-escalation patients had been treated with checkpoint inhibitors. Partial responses occurred in three dose-escalation patients: two with cutaneous melanoma and one with hepatocellular carcinoma. Peripheral TCRbeta sequencing aimed to test whether ivuxolimab altered TCR sequence diversity and caused clonal T-cell expansion. The paper reports the monotherapy dose-escalation portion (N of about 54 patients) of the phase I ivuxolimab trial. Study-level results and caveats: After ivuxolimab, more expanded clones were found on average in CD8+ T cells than in CD4+ T cells. In the 0.1-3.0 mg/kg groups, partial responders had among the lowest normalized peripheral clonal expansion, particularly in CD8+ T cells. Low levels of normalized T-cell clonal expansion were also seen in some patients who did not respond. The antigen specificity of the clonally expanded peripheral T cells was not determined. At doses from 0.1 to 3.0 mg/kg, clonal expansion was seen in both CD4+ and CD8+ blood T cells between baseline and week 6.

Patients with a history of autoimmune disease or receiving systemic immunosuppression were excluded from the trial. Peripheral blood for TCR sequencing was collected from all dose cohorts at baseline, on cycle 4 day 1, and on cycle 7 day 1. The samples were drawn from a first-in-human, open-label, multicenter phase I dose-escalation trial of ivuxolimab. Adults with locally advanced or metastatic melanoma, renal cell, hepatocellular, or head and neck squamous cell carcinoma were enrolled in the trial. Before TCR sequencing, CD4+ T cells and CD8+ T cells were sorted from peripheral blood as separate populations. To sequence the TCRbeta CDR3 region, genomic DNA was isolated from the sorted cells. The immunoSEQ Assay was used to sequence the TCRbeta CDR3 regions. The table comes from immuneACCESS by way of TCRdb, which keeps in-frame sequences with V and J called. Part of the clones is missing from these tables; in studies checked, under half for an unresolved V gene and the rest for unknown reasons. This sample has about 64,000 clones in its table, and approximately 88% of those were observed once. The top ten constitute around 2.8% of the sample.

The CDR3 has 17 amino acids, counting the end cysteine and phenylalanine. Of the read, only the CDR3 DNA is kept; its 51 bases are in frame from base 1. Trimming removed 3 bases from V and 1 base from J; the gene matches leave 11 bases unexplained. CDR1 KGHSH and CDR2 LQKENI were looked up in the germline V gene. Concerning this clone itself: Its antigen is not yet known. No clone much larger than this one lies a single base away; base qualities are absent.

The chain was built from TRBV18 and TRBJ2-5; TRBD2 lines up with 7 middle nucleotides. The sample was CD4+ or CD8+ T cells sorted from blood, taken in a trial of the OX40 agonist ivuxolimab. The clonotype comes from an adult with an advanced solid tumor such as melanoma, head and neck, liver or kidney cancer. The CDR3 protein is CASSPLGGAGAQETQYF. The nucleotide sequence reads as follows: TGTGCCAGCTCACCCCTTGGGGGTGCGGGAGCCCAAGAGACCCAGTACTTC.